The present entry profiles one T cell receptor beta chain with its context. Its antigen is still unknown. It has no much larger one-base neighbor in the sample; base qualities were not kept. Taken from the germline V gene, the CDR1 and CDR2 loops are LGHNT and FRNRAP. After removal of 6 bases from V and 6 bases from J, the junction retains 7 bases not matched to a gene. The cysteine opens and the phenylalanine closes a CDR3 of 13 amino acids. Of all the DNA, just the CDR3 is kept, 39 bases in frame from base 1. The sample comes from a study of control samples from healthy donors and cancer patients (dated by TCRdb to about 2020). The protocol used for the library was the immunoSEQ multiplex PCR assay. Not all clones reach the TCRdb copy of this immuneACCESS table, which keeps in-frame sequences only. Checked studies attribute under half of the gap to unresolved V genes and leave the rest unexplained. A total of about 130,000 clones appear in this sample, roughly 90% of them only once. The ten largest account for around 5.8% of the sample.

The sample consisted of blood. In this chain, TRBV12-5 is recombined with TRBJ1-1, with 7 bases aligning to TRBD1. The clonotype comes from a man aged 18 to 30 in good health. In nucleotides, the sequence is TGTGCTAGTGGACCTCCAGGGGGATCTGAAGCTTTCTTT. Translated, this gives CASGPPGGSEAFF.